The 5 T cell receptor beta chains below were found in one sample sequenced in a study of OX40 agonist ivuxolimab in advanced cancers. This table comes from immunoSEQ multiplex PCR, and its TCRdb copy is limited to in-frame clones, with some not included. Of fewer than 30,000 clones listed, approximately 81% are singletons. The sample in question was CD4+ or CD8+ T cells sorted from blood, obtained in a trial of the OX40 agonist ivuxolimab. These receptors were taken from an adult with an advanced solid tumor such as melanoma, head and neck, liver or kidney cancer.

This rearrangement joins TRBV5-6 to TRBJ1-2, with D perhaps matching TRBD1 (5 bases). Trimming left V 4 bases short and J 6 bases short, with 16 bases between. The germline gives CDR1 SGHDT, CDR2 YYEEEE. This CDR3 region has 14 residues. CDR3 in DNA: TGTGCCAGCAGCCCCCAGGGCGGGCTTCATGGCTACACCTTC. Protein: CASSPQGGLHGYTF.

The chain employs TRBV19 and TRBJ2-1; TRBD2 agrees at 7 bases. J was trimmed by 7 bases and V by 0 bases; bases with no gene match: 9. The CDR3 sequence is 16 residues long. The germline V gene encodes CDR1 LNHDA and CDR2 SQIVND (reference sequence). This chain's CDR3 is CASSIDPAGLLNEQFF. The CDR3 DNA reads TGTGCCAGTAGTATAGATCCAGCGGGGCTTTTGAATGAGCAGTTCTTC.

The rearrangement uses TRBV11-2 and TRBJ2-3, with a tentative D call TRBD2 (7 bases). V was shortened by 5 bases and J by 3 bases, with 15 bases between the two germline ends. This CDR3 spans 15 amino acids. CDR1 is SGHAT and CDR2 is FQNNGV in the germline V gene. In nucleotides, the CDR3 is TGTGCCAGCAGCACCCCCGGGGGGCGGACAGATACGCAGTATTTT. This sequence encodes CASSTPGGRTDTQYF.

J is TRBJ1-2 and V is TRBV7-9; 9 bases align to TRBD1. After removal of 8 bases from V and 5 bases from J, the junction contained 9 bases not matched to a gene. In germline, CDR1 is SEHNR, CDR2 FQNEAQ (reference sequence). The CDR3 totals 14 residues. CDR3 loop: CASFAGTGRYGYTF. The CDR3 DNA reads as TGTGCCAGCTTTGCTGGGACAGGGAGGTATGGCTACACCTTC.

The genes are TRBV2 and TRBJ1-1; D is possibly TRBD1 (6 bases). Trimming stripped 6 bases from V and 4 bases from J, with 15 bases between. Germline V gives CDR1 SNHLY, CDR2 FYNNEI. The CDR3 is 14 amino acids. CDR3 sequence: CASSVPGVGTEAFF. The CDR3 DNA is TGTGCCAGCAGCGTCCCAGGGGTTGGCACTGAAGCTTTCTTT.